A selection of T cell receptor beta chains follows, all from one sample in a study of OX40 agonist ivuxolimab in advanced cancers. TCRdb keeps only in-frame clones here, not all; method: immunoSEQ multiplex PCR. The sample records about 95,000 clones, 91% being singletons. This material consisted of CD4+ or CD8+ T cells sorted from blood, taken in a trial of the OX40 agonist ivuxolimab. The receptors stem from an adult with an advanced solid tumor such as melanoma, head and neck, liver or kidney cancer. CDR3s include the opening cysteine and the closing phenylalanine or tryptophan. A D gene is named only where the DNA matches it firmly. Clone size appears in some rows only: once, few, many, or a class for an expanded clone.

>NA|TRBJ2-5|TRBV5-1|once
CASSLPGYQETQYF
TGCGCCAGCAGCTTACCAGGGTACCAAGAGACCCAGTACTTC
>TRBD2|TRBJ2-1|TRBV11-3|NA
CASSHRTRGLADEQFF
TGTGCCAGCAGCCACCGGACCCGAGGACTAGCGGATGAGCAGTTCTTC
>NA|TRBJ2-7|TRBV9|NA
CASNKGGGTYEQYF
TGTGCCAGCAACAAAGGAGGGGGGACCTACGAGCAGTACTTC
>TRBD1|TRBJ2-3|TRBV5-4|NA
CASSQDRGTDTQYF
TGTGCCAGCAGCCAGGACAGGGGCACAGATACGCAGTATTTT
>NA|TRBJ2-5|TRBV7-2|NA
CASSEWETQYF
TGTGCCAGCTCCGAGTGGGAGACCCAGTACTTC
>NA|TRBJ1-1|TRBV27|NA
CASSLLRDTEAFF
TGTGCCAGCAGTCTCCTCCGGGACACTGAAGCTTTCTTT
>TRBD2|TRBJ2-7|TRBV11-3|NA
CASRRVAGGHYEQYF
TGTGCCAGCAGGCGAGTAGCGGGAGGACATTACGAGCAGTACTTC
>NA|TRBJ2-5|TRBV6-1|once
CASITWLSAETQYF
TGTGCCAGCATTACGTGGCTGTCGGCAGAGACCCAGTACTTC
>NA|TRBJ1-3|TRBV7-2|NA
CASSSLGGNTIYF
TGTGCCAGCAGCTCCCTTGGAGGAAACACCATATATTTT
>TRBD2|TRBJ2-1|TRBV11-2|NA
CASSLSGLAGGWGNNEQFF
TGTGCCAGCAGCTTATCCGGACTAGCGGGAGGGTGGGGTAACAATGAGCAGTTCTTC
>NA|TRBJ1-3|TRBV2|NA
CASSESASFSGNTIYF
TGTGCCAGCAGTGAAAGTGCAAGCTTCTCTGGAAACACCATATATTTT
>NA|TRBJ1-1|TRBV5-1|NA
CASSLGGILNTEAFF
TGCGCCAGCAGCTTGGGCGGAATCTTGAACACTGAAGCTTTCTTT
>TRBD2|TRBJ2-7|TRBV18|NA
CASSPGSGGYEQYF
TGTGCCAGCTCACCGGGCAGCGGGGGCTACGAGCAGTACTTC
>NA|TRBJ1-6|TRBV5-1|once
CASSLASQNSPLHF
TGCGCCAGCAGCTTGGCCAGTCAGAATTCACCCCTCCACTTT
>NA|TRBJ1-2|TRBV11-2|NA
CASSGTTGNYGYTF
TGTGCCAGCAGCGGTACAACAGGGAACTATGGCTACACCTTC
>NA|TRBJ2-7|TRBV5-1|NA
CASSLEGDSYEQYF
TGCGCCAGCAGCTTGGAAGGCGACTCCTACGAGCAGTACTTC
>TRBD2|TRBJ2-7|TRBV28|NA
CASHGAGGPHEQYF
TGTGCCAGCCACGGGGCGGGAGGGCCGCACGAGCAGTACTTC
>TRBD1|TRBJ2-5|TRBV7-9|NA
CASSLGDRVKTQYF
TGTGCCAGCAGCTTAGGGGACAGGGTAAAGACCCAGTACTTC
>NA|TRBJ2-1|TRBV19|NA
CASKGGGLRGYNEQFF
TGTGCCAGTAAAGGTGGCGGGTTGAGGGGCTACAATGAGCAGTTCTTC
>NA|TRBJ1-2|TRBV7-3|NA
CASSLNTGGGYTF
TGTGCCAGCAGCTTAAATACAGGCGGAGGCTACACCTTC
>NA|TRBJ2-3|TRBV7-9|once
CASSLRVGGSSTDTQYF
TGTGCCAGCAGCTTGCGGGTGGGGGGTTCGAGCACAGATACGCAGTATTTT
>TRBD2|TRBJ2-3|TRBV30|NA
CALSPAGGGEGVTDTQYF
TGTGCCCTCAGCCCAGCGGGAGGAGGGGAGGGGGTCACAGATACGCAGTATTTT
>NA|TRBJ2-7|TRBV5-1|NA
CASTDGHTYEQYF
TGCGCCAGCACCGATGGGCACACCTACGAGCAGTACTTC
>TRBD2|TRBJ2-7|TRBV19|few
CASSLAGAYEQYF
TGTGCCAGTAGCTTAGCGGGAGCCTACGAGCAGTACTTC
>NA|TRBJ1-5|TRBV19|NA
CASSTGQFPGNQPQHF
TGTGCCAGTAGTACAGGACAGTTCCCGGGCAATCAGCCCCAGCATTTT
>TRBD2|TRBJ2-1|TRBV30|NA
CAWTTGLVTSDEQFF
TGTGCCTGGACTACGGGACTAGTTACAAGCGATGAGCAGTTCTTC
>NA|TRBJ2-7|TRBV10-1|NA
CASSDATGRWYEQYF
TGCGCCAGCAGTGATGCTACAGGGCGGTGGTACGAGCAGTACTTC
>TRBD1|TRBJ1-2|TRBV10-3|few
CAISWGGGAARDGYTF
TGTGCCATCAGTTGGGGAGGGGGCGCAGCAAGGGACGGCTACACCTTC
>NA|TRBJ1-5|TRBV19|once
CASADWGLPNQPQHF
TGTGCCAGTGCCGATTGGGGACTGCCGAATCAGCCCCAGCATTTT
>NA|TRBJ2-4|TRBV18|NA
CASSPREGAKNIQYF
TGTGCCAGCTCACCACGCGAAGGAGCCAAAAACATTCAGTACTTC
>TRBD1|TRBJ1-1|TRBV7-9|NA
CASSSGGTTEAFF
TGTGCCAGCAGCTCAGGGGGAACCACTGAAGCTTTCTTT
>NA|TRBJ2-2|TRBV6-4|once
CASRKSNTGELFF
TGTGCCAGCAGGAAAAGCAACACCGGGGAGCTGTTTTTT
>NA|TRBJ2-7|TRBV29-1|NA
CSVFSWTEYEQYF
TGCAGCGTTTTTTCCTGGACAGAGTACGAGCAGTACTTC
>NA|TRBJ1-5|TRBV9|NA
CASSVSTGNQPQHF
TGTGCCAGCAGCGTTTCGACAGGCAATCAGCCCCAGCATTTT
>NA|TRBJ2-7|TRBV28|few
CASRTPAGTYEQYF
TGTGCCAGCAGAACGCCTGCAGGGACCTACGAGCAGTACTTC
>TRBD1|TRBJ1-2|TRBV19|NA
CASSRGTGGGYGYTF
TGTGCCAGTAGTAGGGGGACAGGGGGAGGCTATGGCTACACCTTC
>TRBD2|TRBJ2-7|TRBV10-3|NA
CAISESPAGVLYEQYF
TGTGCCATCAGTGAGAGCCCAGCGGGAGTTTTGTACGAGCAGTACTTC
>NA|TRBJ1-2|TRBV28|NA
CASTTGTKAYGYTF
TGTGCCAGCACCACCGGGACGAAAGCATATGGCTACACCTTC
>NA|TRBJ2-7|TRBV7-8|NA
CASSLYKGNFEQYF
TGTGCCAGCAGCTTATATAAGGGGAACTTCGAGCAGTACTTC
>NA|TRBJ2-2|TRBV2|NA
CASRLVETGELFF
TGTGCCAGCCGCTTGGTGGAAACCGGGGAGCTGTTTTTT
>TRBD2|TRBJ2-3|TRBV2|NA
CASSGLAKDTQYF
TGTGCCAGCAGCGGACTAGCGAAGGATACGCAGTATTTT
>TRBD1|TRBJ2-1|TRBV19|NA
CASSREGQGASYRERPNEQFF
TGTGCCAGTAGTAGGGAGGGACAGGGGGCGAGTTACCGCGAGCGGCCTAATGAGCAGTTCTTC
>TRBD2|TRBJ2-7|TRBV2|few
CATSISSGSYEQYF
TGTGCCACGAGCATCTCTAGCGGGAGTTACGAGCAGTACTTC
>TRBD2|TRBJ2-6|TRBV5-5|NA
CASTAASGSTGANVLTF
TGTGCCAGCACCGCGGCTAGCGGGAGTACTGGGGCCAACGTCCTGACTTTC
>TRBD2|TRBJ2-1|TRBV7-2|NA
CASSLTSGRVDEQFF
TGTGCCAGCAGCCTTACTAGCGGGAGGGTCGATGAGCAGTTCTTC
>NA|TRBJ2-3|TRBV18|NA
CASSLTGSTDTQYF
TGTGCCAGCTCACTAACCGGGTCCACAGATACGCAGTATTTT
>NA|TRBJ2-2|TRBV19|NA
CASRRGEGTGELFF
TGTGCCAGTAGGAGAGGGGAAGGAACCGGGGAGCTGTTTTTT
>NA|TRBJ2-5|TRBV19|NA
CASSTAGQETQYF
TGTGCCAGTAGCACAGCAGGCCAAGAGACCCAGTACTTC
>NA|TRBJ1-1|TRBV7-9|NA
CASSFGDTEAFF
TGTGCTAGCAGCTTTGGGGACACTGAAGCTTTCTTT
>NA|TRBJ2-5|TRBV5-1|NA
CASSPGLGETQYF
TGCGCCAGCAGCCCGGGACTGGGCGAGACCCAGTACTTC
>TRBD2|TRBJ2-2|TRBV19|once
CASSIKLLAGTNTGELFF
TGTGCCAGTAGTATAAAGCTTCTAGCGGGTACGAACACCGGGGAGCTGTTTTTT
>NA|TRBJ1-4|TRBV7-9|few
CASSERQRDTTNEKLFF
TGTGCCAGCAGCGAACGACAGAGGGACACAACTAATGAAAAACTGTTTTTT
>NA|TRBJ2-7|TRBV6-6|NA
CASSDHESSYEQYF
TGTGCCAGCAGCGACCACGAGAGCTCCTACGAGCAGTACTTC
>TRBD1|TRBJ1-2|TRBV4-1|NA
CASSQDQGGGYGYTF
TGCGCCAGCAGCCAAGATCAGGGGGGAGGCTATGGCTACACCTTC
>NA|TRBJ1-5|TRBV5-5|NA
CASSLISGVSQPQHF
TGTGCCAGCAGCTTGATAAGCGGGGTCTCTCAGCCCCAGCATTTT